Listed here are 2 T cell receptor beta chains from one sample, sequenced in a study of blood T cell repertoires in COVID-19. Assay: immunoSEQ multiplex PCR; the TCRdb copy retains only in-frame clones and omits some. The sample includes about 360,000 clones, about 88% seen only once; the top ten take 7.1%. Input material: peripheral blood. These receptors originate from a woman in her sixties or seventies with COVID-19, enrolled during active disease.

The chain is built from TRBV9 and TRBJ2-1; D is possibly TRBD1 (6 bases). The CDR3 contains 14 residues. Germline values: CDR1 SGDLS, CDR2 YYNGEE. The ends were cut back, 0 bases at V and 7 bases at J, with 11 bases in the middle. The CDR3 DNA is TGTGCCAGCAGCGTAGGGGGGCGCGAGAATGAGCAGTTCTTC. Protein: CASSVGGRENEQFF.

V is TRBV11-2 and J is TRBJ2-5; the D gene is possibly TRBD2 (7 bases). With 3 bases removed from V and 5 bases from J, the gap between germline ends came to 10 bases. CDR3 size: 13 residues. Germline CDR1 SGHAT, CDR2 FQNNGV. DNA for the CDR3: TGTGCCAGCAGCTTTGCGGGGGCGGAGACCCAGTACTTC. It yields the protein CASSFAGAETQYF.